The 16 T cell receptor beta chains presented below share a single source sample, sequenced in a study of T cells expressing NK-cell markers. TCRdb re-analyzed the 5' RACE reads; it lists each CDR3 protein once, without DNA. The sample data list roughly 300,000 distinct CDR3 sequences. The source material was blood T cells: a sorted CD56 or NKG2C T cell subset, CD4+ or CD8+ T cells, or bulk PBMC T cells (not recorded which). All receptors derive from a woman aged 18-70 years in good health.

This rearrangement joins TRBV30 to TRBJ2-5; the D gene TCRdb calls, TRBD2, cannot be checked with no DNA. This CDR3 has 14 residues. Germline values: CDR1 GTSNPN, CDR2 SVGIG (reference sequence). The CDR3 region is CAWSPTSGGRTQYF.

This chain links TRBV6-1 with TRBJ2-1; TCRdb's assignment of TRBD1 cannot be checked, as there is no DNA. CDR3 length equals 16 residues. Germline V gene data show CDR1 as MNHNS and CDR2 as SASEGT. CDR3 loop: CASIKEWGAYYNEQFF.

The rearrangement joins TRBV12-3 or TRBV12-4 to TRBJ1-3. The CDR3 contains 14 residues. The CDR3 protein is CASSSRGGGNTIYF.

The chain is built from TRBV30 and TRBJ2-5; no DNA is available, so the TRBD1 call from TCRdb remains unchecked. CDR1 and CDR2 (germline): GTSNPN, SVGIG (reference sequence). The CDR3 covers 14 residues. The CDR3 region is CAWSQGAYKETQYF.

The rearrangement links TRBV19 to TRBJ1-2. CDR1 and CDR2 (germline): LNHDA, SQIVND (reference sequence). CDR3 length: 14 amino acids. Here the CDR3 reads CASAGTQGLYGYTF.

The rearrangement links TRBV12-3 or TRBV12-4 to TRBJ2-5; as DNA is missing, the TRBD1 call by TCRdb cannot be tested. This CDR3 comprises 13 residues. The CDR3 protein is CASKRQEQETQYF.

The rearrangement joins TRBV12-3 or TRBV12-4 to TRBJ2-5; TCRdb indicates TRBD1, and absent DNA this call remains unverified. This CDR3 has 15 amino acids. CDR3 residues: CASSPGTGFEETQYF.

The CDR3: CSVTQGQEQPQHF. The chain carries TRBV29-1 and TRBJ1-5; checking the TCRdb D call of TRBD1 is not possible without DNA. The germline gives CDR1 SQVTM, CDR2 ANQGSEA. CDR3 length equals 13 residues.

The V and J genes are TRBV10-3 and TRBJ1-1; TCRdb gives TRBD1 as the D gene, but with no DNA this cannot be confirmed. There are 13 residues in the CDR3. Germline values: CDR1 ENHRY, CDR2 SYGVKD. CDR3 region: CASRDNKNTEAFF.

V is TRBV7-2 and J is TRBJ2-2; with no DNA, the TCRdb D assignment of TRBD2 cannot be verified. There are 16 residues in the CDR3. CDR1 SGHTA and CDR2 FQGNSA come from the germline V gene. CDR3 residues: CANADPGLAGPGELFF.

V gene TRBV7-3 combines with J gene TRBJ2-2; TCRdb gives TRBD1 as the D gene, but with no DNA this cannot be confirmed. The CDR3 length is 13 residues. From germline, CDR1 is SGHTA and CDR2 FQGTGA. CDR3 loop: CASSPLNTGELFF.

J is TRBJ2-7 and V is TRBV7-2; TCRdb picks TRBD1, but there is no DNA to check that call. CDR1 SGHTA and CDR2 FQGNSA come from the germline V gene. The CDR3 is 13 residues long. The CDR3 here is CASRGDTFNEQYF.

The chain couples TRBV20-1 to TRBJ1-1. This CDR3 is 12 amino acids long. Germline V gene sequence: CDR1 DFQATT, CDR2 SNEGSKA (reference sequence). CDR3: CSARGWGTEAFF.

The chain employs TRBV12-3 or TRBV12-4 and TRBJ2-5; TCRdb lists TRBD2, though no DNA is available to test this call. This CDR3 spans 14 amino acids. CDR3 amino acids: CASSRAGGRETQYF.

V and J are TRBV20-1 and TRBJ2-3; absent DNA, TCRdb's TRBD1 call cannot be checked. This CDR3 has 15 residues. Germline V gene sequence: CDR1 DFQATT, CDR2 SNEGSKA (reference sequence). CDR3 loop: CSARDADRGSDTQYF.

V is TRBV5-4 and J is TRBJ2-3. The CDR3 totals 15 residues. The germline V gene has CDR1 SGHNT and CDR2 YYREEE (reference sequence). The CDR3 reads CASRTSATSTDTQYF. Combining the CDR3 with reference TRBV5-4 and TRBJ2-3 gives the whole variable domain ETGVTQSPTHLIKTRGQQVTLRCSSQSGHNTVSWYQQALGQGPQFIFQYYREEENGRGNFPPRFSGLQFPNYSSELNVNALELDDSALYLCASRTSATSTDTQYFGPGTRLTVL.